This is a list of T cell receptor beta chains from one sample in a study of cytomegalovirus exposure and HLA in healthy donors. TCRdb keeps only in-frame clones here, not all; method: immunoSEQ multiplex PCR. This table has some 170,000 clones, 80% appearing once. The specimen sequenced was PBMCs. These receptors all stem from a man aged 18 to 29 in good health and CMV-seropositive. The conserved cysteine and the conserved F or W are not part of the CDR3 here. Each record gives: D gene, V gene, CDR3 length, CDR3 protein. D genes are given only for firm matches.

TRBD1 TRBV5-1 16 ASSLEGGGSPGANVLT
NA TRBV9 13 ASSVTGTGTDTQY
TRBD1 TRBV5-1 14 ASSLGTGVTVETQY
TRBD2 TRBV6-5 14 ASSYLSGGNTGELF
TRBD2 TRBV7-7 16 ASSLDLNAGRGKETQY
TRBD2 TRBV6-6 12 ASRKRERTDTQY
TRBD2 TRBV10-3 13 AIRRTSGSRNEQF
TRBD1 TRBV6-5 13 ASRIDRGSGNTIY
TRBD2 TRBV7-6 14 ASSLYSGRAYNEQF
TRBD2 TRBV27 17 ASSGGLAGESFLPYEQY